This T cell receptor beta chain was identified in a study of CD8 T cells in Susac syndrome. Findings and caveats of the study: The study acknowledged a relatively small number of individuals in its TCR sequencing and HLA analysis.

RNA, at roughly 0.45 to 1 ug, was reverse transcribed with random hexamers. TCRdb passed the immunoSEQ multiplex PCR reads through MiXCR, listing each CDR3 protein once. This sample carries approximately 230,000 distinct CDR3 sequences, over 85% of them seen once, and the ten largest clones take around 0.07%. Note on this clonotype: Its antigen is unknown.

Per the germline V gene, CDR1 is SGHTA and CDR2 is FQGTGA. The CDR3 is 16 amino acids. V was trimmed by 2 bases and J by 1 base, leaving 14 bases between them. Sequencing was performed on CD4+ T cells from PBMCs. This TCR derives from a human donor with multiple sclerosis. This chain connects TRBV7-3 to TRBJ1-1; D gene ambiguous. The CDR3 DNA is TGTGCCAGCAGCTTACTCTCCCATACAGAGAACACTGAAGCTTTCTTT. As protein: CASSLLSHTENTEAFF.